This T cell receptor beta chain was recorded in a study of blood T cell repertoires in COVID-19. A PCR-confirmed or clinician-diagnosed COVID-19 case had contacted exposed participants within 2 weeks of entry. Sequenced by immunoSEQ multiplex PCR; TCRdb stores in-frame clones only, minus some. The sample contains under 250,000 clones, about 83% of which appear only once. The CDR3 loop spans 15 amino acids. The rearrangement joins TRBV12-2 to TRBJ1-2; whether TRBD1, the table's D call, matches the DNA was not checked. TRBV12-2 is a pseudogene segment. The material sequenced was PBMCs or T cells enriched from blood (not recorded which). The sequence was obtained from a woman aged 45-59 years who had been exposed to COVID-19. The CDR3 is CASPLSGHPNYGYTF. CDR3 coding DNA: TGTGCAAGTCCCTTGTCGGGACATCCTAACTATGGCTACACCTTC.